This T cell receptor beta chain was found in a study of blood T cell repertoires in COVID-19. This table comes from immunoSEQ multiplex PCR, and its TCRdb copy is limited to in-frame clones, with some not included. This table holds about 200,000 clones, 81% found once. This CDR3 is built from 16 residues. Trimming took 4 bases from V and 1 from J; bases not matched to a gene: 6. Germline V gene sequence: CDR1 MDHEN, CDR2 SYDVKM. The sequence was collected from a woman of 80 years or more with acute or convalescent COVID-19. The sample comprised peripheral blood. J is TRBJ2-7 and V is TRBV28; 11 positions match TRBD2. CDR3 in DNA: TGTGCCAGCAGTTCGGTAGCGGGAGGGGGTTCCTACGAGCAGTACTTC. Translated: CASSSVAGGGSYEQYF.